One and the same sample provided the 13 T cell receptor beta chains below, sequenced in a study of siplizumab effects on memory and regulatory T cells. Coculturing was carried out on the mixed lymphocyte reaction cells. It lasted over 5 days and was done at 37°C. The protocol was immunoSEQ multiplex PCR, while the TCRdb copy is restricted to in-frame clones and leaves out a portion. The sample shows 15,000 to 20,000 clones, more than 35% of them seen only once. Their specific antigens are unknown. What was sequenced was CFSE-low (dividing) CD4+ T cells sorted from an allogeneic mixed lymphocyte reaction. These receptors all stem from a human donor in good health; the cells came from an allogeneic mixed lymphocyte reaction.

The chain links TRBV7-2 to TRBJ2-7; no reliable D call. The germline gives CDR1 SGHTA, CDR2 FQGNSA. This CDR3 spans 15 amino acids. The V end was cut by 5 bases, the J end by 1 base, with 15 bases between. CDR3 sequence reads: CASSPRAVESYEQYF. The CDR3 DNA reads TGTGCCAGCAGCCCCCGGGCAGTGGAATCCTACGAGCAGTACTTC.

This chain uses TRBV4-3 with TRBJ1-1, with D hard to call. This CDR3 comprises 18 residues. CDR1 and CDR2 from the germline V gene are LGHNA and YSLEER. Trimming took off 1 base at V and 1 base at J, with 19 bases between the two ends. CDR3 in amino acids: CASSQGRVGISANTEAFF. In DNA form, the CDR3 reads TGCGCCAGCAGCCAAGGACGGGTAGGGATATCGGCGAACACTGAAGCTTTCTTT.

The chain is built from TRBV19 and TRBJ1-1; D is undetermined. The CDR3 totals 15 residues. CDR1 and CDR2 from the germline V gene are LNHDA and SQIVND (reference sequence). Trimming removed 5 bases at V and 4 bases at J, with 17 bases between. The CDR3 here is CASSGIAGMFTEAFF. Here the CDR3 DNA reads TGTGCCAGTAGTGGTATAGCGGGGATGTTCACTGAAGCTTTCTTT.

The genes are TRBV6-5 and TRBJ1-4; D call uncertain. Trimming took off 7 bases at V and 0 bases at J, with 9 bases between the two ends. CDR1 MNHEY and CDR2 SVGAGI come from the germline V gene. The CDR3 has 14 residues. The CDR3 coding sequence is TGTGCCAGCATGAGAGACGCAACTAATGAAAAACTGTTTTTT. This sequence encodes CASMRDATNEKLFF.

This clone was observed a few times. This chain joins TRBV7-2 and TRBJ2-3, with TRBD1 matching 11 bases. Germline loops: CDR1 SGHTA, CDR2 FQGNSA. V shed 5 bases and J 6 bases; nucleotides not matched to a gene: 7. This CDR3 contains 15 residues. CDR3 amino acids: CASSARTGGADTQYF. The DNA of the CDR3 is TGTGCCAGCAGCGCCCGGACAGGGGGCGCGGATACGCAGTATTTT.

The chain is built from TRBV19 and TRBJ1-6; D is perhaps TRBD1 (6 bases). Germline CDR1 LNHDA, CDR2 SQIVND (reference sequence). The V end was cut by 5 bases, the J end by 10 bases, with 15 bases between. CDR3 length: 14 residues. The CDR3 region is CASSSTGKESPLHF. The DNA of the CDR3 is TGTGCCAGTAGTTCAACAGGGAAAGAATCACCCCTCCACTTT. The full variable domain, in which reference TRBV19 and TRBJ1-6 provide the parts outside the CDR3, is DGGITQSPKYLFRKEGQNVTLSCEQNLNHDAMYWYRQDPGQGLRLIYYSQIVNDFQKGDIAEGYSVSREKKESFPLTVTSAQKNPTAFYLCASSSTGKESPLHFGNGTRLTVT.

The rearrangement uses TRBV23-1 and TRBJ2-5, with 11 bases matching TRBD1. TRBV23-1 belongs to the ORF category, with a function that is uncertain. The V and J ends lost 2 bases and 2 bases, in that order; junction bases with no gene match: 7. The CDR3 is made up of 17 amino acids. CDR3 coding DNA: TGCGCCAGCAGTCAACCGAGGACAGGGGGCCTACAAGAGACCCAGTACTTC. Its translation is CASSQPRTGGLQETQYF.

This clone has a handful of counts. The V call is TRBV9, the J call TRBJ2-3; TRBD2 is a possible D gene (5 bases). Germline values: CDR1 SGDLS, CDR2 YYNGEE. With 0 bases removed from V and 1 base from J, the gap between germline ends came to 12 bases. CDR3 length equals 16 residues. The CDR3: CASSVVSGAGTDTQYF. Written as DNA, the CDR3 is TGTGCCAGCAGCGTAGTGAGCGGCGCGGGCACAGATACGCAGTATTTT.

This clone was detected a few times. The chain uses TRBV4-1 and TRBJ1-5; D unclear. Germline lookup yields CDR1 MGHRA and CDR2 YSYEKL. V was clipped by 7 bases and J by 1 base, with 2 bases between them. This CDR3 is 11 amino acids long. CDR3 loop: CASKSNQPQHF. CDR3 sequence (DNA): TGCGCCAGCAAGAGCAATCAGCCCCAGCATTTT.

This clone was counted only a few times. The chain couples TRBV28 to TRBJ2-5, with TRBD2 identical over 7 bases. Germline-derived CDR1 and CDR2 are MDHEN and SYDVKM. V gave up 8 bases and J gave up 5 bases; unmatched junction bases: 8. CDR3 length: 13 residues. CDR3 loop: CASGQAGRETQYF. For the CDR3, the DNA is TGTGCCAGCGGCCAAGCGGGGCGGGAGACCCAGTACTTC.

This clone was detected once. V is TRBV4-2 and J is TRBJ2-2, with 8 positions matching TRBD2. The CDR3 consists of 15 residues. The J segment lost 1 base and the V segment lost 4 bases, leaving 2 bases of the junction unmatched. Germline V gene data show CDR1 as LGHNA and CDR2 as YNFKEQ. The DNA of the CDR3 is TGTGCCAGCAGCCCCGCGGGAGGGAACACCGGGGAGCTGTTTTTT. Its protein product is CASSPAGGNTGELFF.

V is TRBV18 and J is TRBJ1-1, with 8 positions matching TRBD1. The J segment lost 4 bases and the V segment lost 3 bases, leaving 7 bases of the junction unmatched. CDR1 and CDR2 (germline): KGHSH, LQKENI. This CDR3 comprises 15 residues. The CDR3 DNA reads as TGTGCCAGCTCACCCTACCTAGACAGGGGCACTGAAGCTTTCTTT. Protein sequence: CASSPYLDRGTEAFF.

V and J are TRBV27 and TRBJ1-6; D not certain. CDR1 MNHEY and CDR2 SMNVEV come from the germline V gene (reference sequence). V was pared by 6 bases and J by 4 bases, with 7 bases between. This CDR3 spans 13 amino acids. The CDR3 bases are TGTGCCAGCAGCCAATCTTATAATTCACCCCTCCACTTT. As protein: CASSQSYNSPLHF.